These T cell receptor beta chains were read from a single sample in a study of radiotherapy plus CTLA-4 blockade in lung cancer. TCRdb's copy holds only in-frame clones and misses some; the assay was immunoSEQ multiplex PCR. The table records about 95,000 clones, roughly 80% of them present only once. This specimen was peripheral blood, taken from a patient treated with radiotherapy plus ipilimumab. Receptor source: a human donor with non-small cell lung cancer who had a partial response to radiotherapy plus ipilimumab. Both conserved end residues are part of each CDR3. The order of the fields is J gene, clone size, D gene, V gene, CDR3 DNA, CDR3 protein. The D gene is left open where the match is weak. Where a row states a size, it is once, few, many or the class of an expanded clone; other rows omit it.

J gene: TRBJ2-1
clone size: .
D gene: .
V gene: TRBV28
CDR3 DNA: TGTGCCAGCAGTCCTCCCTCGGGGGGCTATGAGCAGTTCTTC
CDR3 protein: CASSPPSGGYEQFF

J gene: TRBJ1-2
clone size: .
D gene: .
V gene: TRBV6-6
CDR3 DNA: TGTGCCAGCAGTCCCAGACAGAACTATGGCTACACCTTC
CDR3 protein: CASSPRQNYGYTF

J gene: TRBJ2-2
clone size: .
D gene: TRBD2
V gene: TRBV10-2
CDR3 DNA: TGCGCCATCGCGGGGGGCGGAACCGGGGAGCTGTTTTTT
CDR3 protein: CAIAGGGTGELFF

J gene: TRBJ2-1
clone size: .
D gene: .
V gene: TRBV7-9
CDR3 DNA: TGTGCCAGCAGCATAGACGTCGGGGTCAATGAGCAGTTCTTC
CDR3 protein: CASSIDVGVNEQFF

J gene: TRBJ2-2
clone size: .
D gene: TRBD1
V gene: TRBV27
CDR3 DNA: TGTGCCAGCAGTTGGACCCCCCGGGACAGGGAGGACACCGGGGAGCTGTTTTTT
CDR3 protein: CASSWTPRDREDTGELFF

J gene: TRBJ1-3
clone size: .
D gene: .
V gene: TRBV5-1
CDR3 DNA: TGCGCCAGCAGCTTGGAGGGGATGAGCTCTGGAAACACCATATATTTT
CDR3 protein: CASSLEGMSSGNTIYF

J gene: TRBJ1-1
clone size: few
D gene: .
V gene: TRBV5-1
CDR3 DNA: TGCGCCAGCAGCGAACAGAAGAACACTGAAGCTTTCTTT
CDR3 protein: CASSEQKNTEAFF

J gene: TRBJ1-2
clone size: .
D gene: .
V gene: TRBV9
CDR3 DNA: TGTGCCAGCAGCCCTCAGGGTTCTGCTAACTATGGCTACACCTTC
CDR3 protein: CASSPQGSANYGYTF

J gene: TRBJ1-1
clone size: .
D gene: .
V gene: TRBV15
CDR3 DNA: TGTGCCACCAGCACAGTGAACACTGAAGCTTTCTTT
CDR3 protein: CATSTVNTEAFF

J gene: TRBJ2-7
clone size: .
D gene: .
V gene: TRBV4-1
CDR3 DNA: TGCGCCAGCGCCCAAACAGGGAACGAGCAGTACTTC
CDR3 protein: CASAQTGNEQYF

J gene: TRBJ2-1
clone size: .
D gene: TRBD2
V gene: TRBV6-5
CDR3 DNA: TGTGCCAGCAGTTCAGCGGGAGGATATAGTGAGCAGTTCTTC
CDR3 protein: CASSSAGGYSEQFF

J gene: TRBJ1-4
clone size: few
D gene: .
V gene: TRBV7-2
CDR3 DNA: TGTGCCAGCAGCTTAGTACAGGGAAATGAAAAACTGTTTTTT
CDR3 protein: CASSLVQGNEKLFF

J gene: TRBJ2-5
clone size: .
D gene: TRBD2
V gene: TRBV7-3
CDR3 DNA: TGTGCCAGCAGCTTAACGGCGGGGGTTAATGTGGAGACCCAGTACTTC
CDR3 protein: CASSLTAGVNVETQYF

J gene: TRBJ2-1
clone size: .
D gene: TRBD2
V gene: TRBV28
CDR3 DNA: TGTGCCAGCAGTTTATCGGGACTAGCGGGAGTTGAGCAGTTCTTC
CDR3 protein: CASSLSGLAGVEQFF

J gene: TRBJ2-5
clone size: .
D gene: .
V gene: TRBV10-3
CDR3 DNA: TGTGCCATCAGTGAGTCGAACAGGGACGGGGAGACCCAGTACTTC
CDR3 protein: CAISESNRDGETQYF

J gene: TRBJ2-1
clone size: .
D gene: TRBD1
V gene: TRBV7-3
CDR3 DNA: TGTGCCAGCAGCTTAAAAGGACAGGAGTCTACTTCCTACAATGAGCAGTTCTTC
CDR3 protein: CASSLKGQESTSYNEQFF

J gene: TRBJ2-3
clone size: .
D gene: .
V gene: TRBV11-2
CDR3 DNA: TGTGCCAGCAGCTGGGGCCAGGGGACGCAGTATTTT
CDR3 protein: CASSWGQGTQYF

J gene: TRBJ2-7
clone size: few
D gene: .
V gene: TRBV4-1
CDR3 DNA: TGCGCCAGCAGCCGGACAGAAAGCTCCTACGAGCAGTACTTC
CDR3 protein: CASSRTESSYEQYF

J gene: TRBJ2-1
clone size: few
D gene: TRBD2
V gene: TRBV6-1
CDR3 DNA: TGTGCCAGCAGTGAATGGACTAGCGGCTCCTACAATGAGCAGTTCTTC
CDR3 protein: CASSEWTSGSYNEQFF

J gene: TRBJ2-7
clone size: .
D gene: .
V gene: TRBV29-1
CDR3 DNA: TGCAGCGTTCTGAAACTGCAGGGCATAAACTACGAGCAGTACTTC
CDR3 protein: CSVLKLQGINYEQYF

J gene: TRBJ2-6
clone size: .
D gene: .
V gene: TRBV4-2
CDR3 DNA: TGTGCCAGCAGCCGGGGGGGCGAGTCAGGGGCCAACGTCCTGACTTTC
CDR3 protein: CASSRGGESGANVLTF

J gene: TRBJ2-4
clone size: .
D gene: .
V gene: TRBV2
CDR3 DNA: TGTGCCAGCAGTGAAGCTAACGACAGGAAAGTTCAGTACTTC
CDR3 protein: CASSEANDRKVQYF

J gene: TRBJ1-1
clone size: .
D gene: TRBD1
V gene: TRBV29-1
CDR3 DNA: TGCAGCGCGAAGGGACAGCCGAACACTGAAGCTTTCTTT
CDR3 protein: CSAKGQPNTEAFF

J gene: TRBJ2-2
clone size: .
D gene: TRBD2
V gene: TRBV4-2
CDR3 DNA: TGTGCCAGCAGCCAAGAGGGAGGGTCTAACACCGGGGAGCTGTTTTTT
CDR3 protein: CASSQEGGSNTGELFF

J gene: TRBJ2-7
clone size: .
D gene: .
V gene: TRBV4-1
CDR3 DNA: TGCGCCAGCAGCCAAGGAGGGGGATACGAGCAGTACTTC
CDR3 protein: CASSQGGGYEQYF

J gene: TRBJ2-7
clone size: .
D gene: .
V gene: TRBV5-4
CDR3 DNA: TGTGCCAGCAGCCGGGCGGGCAAATCCTACGAGCAGTACTTC
CDR3 protein: CASSRAGKSYEQYF

J gene: TRBJ1-1
clone size: few
D gene: .
V gene: TRBV10-1
CDR3 DNA: TGCGCCACCACACGGGGTCCGAACACTGAAGCTTTCTTT
CDR3 protein: CATTRGPNTEAFF

J gene: TRBJ2-3
clone size: .
D gene: TRBD2
V gene: TRBV5-1
CDR3 DNA: TGCGCCAGCAGTAGCGGGAGTCGGGGCACAGATACGCAGTATTTT
CDR3 protein: CASSSGSRGTDTQYF

J gene: TRBJ1-2
clone size: .
D gene: .
V gene: TRBV28
CDR3 DNA: TGTGCCAGCAGGCGACTTTATGGCTACACCTTC
CDR3 protein: CASRRLYGYTF

J gene: TRBJ1-1
clone size: few
D gene: .
V gene: TRBV2
CDR3 DNA: TGTGCCAGCAGCGCCGAGCCCCGCGTAGCTTTCTTT
CDR3 protein: CASSAEPRVAFF

J gene: TRBJ2-5
clone size: .
D gene: .
V gene: TRBV7-3
CDR3 DNA: TGTGCCAGCAGCTTGGAGGGGGCCCCGGTAGAGACCCAGTACTTC
CDR3 protein: CASSLEGAPVETQYF

J gene: TRBJ1-5
clone size: .
D gene: .
V gene: TRBV5-5
CDR3 DNA: TGTGCCAGCAGCTTGATTGGGACAACTACCATTAGCAATCAGCCCCAGCATTTT
CDR3 protein: CASSLIGTTTISNQPQHF